This TCR beta chain stems from a study of blood T cell repertoires in COVID-19. The CDR3 loop spans 16 amino acids. Trimming pared 1 base from V and 1 base from J, leaving 14 bases between. Germline CDR1 LGHNA, CDR2 YNFKEQ. Clones were sequenced by immunoSEQ multiplex PCR, and TCRdb holds only the in-frame ones, with some missing. The table lists about 120,000 clones, almost 90% of them singletons. The J gene is TRBJ2-7, the V gene TRBV4-2, with D perhaps matching TRBD1 (6 bases). The sequencing sample was made of peripheral blood. This TCR came from a woman aged 55-70 years with COVID-19, enrolled during active disease. CDR3 amino acids: CASSQGQGRISYEQYF. CDR3 DNA: TGTGCCAGCAGCCAAGGGCAGGGGCGAATTTCCTACGAGCAGTACTTC.